This TCR beta chain was sequenced during a study of Ad26.COV2.S vaccination and SARS-CoV-2 variants. Germline lookup yields CDR1 ENHRY and CDR2 SYGVKD. V was shortened by 0 bases and J by 2 bases, with 7 bases between the two germline ends. The CDR3 consists of 14 residues. Study-wide points: Reports say spike-specific CD8+ and CD4+ T cell responses covered substantial breadth after vaccination. The study found higher spike-specific TCR breadth in vaccine than placebo recipients. Recipients of vaccine and of placebo showed similar breadth of their non-spike TCR repertoires. Possibly, TCR breadth and depth analyses underestimated total T cell responses.

About this clone: Its antigen is not known.

TCRdb's table, derived via immunoSEQ multiplex PCR, lists solely in-frame clones and lacks some. Here the sample spans about 350,000 clones, 90% to 95% being singletons. The rearrangement links TRBV10-3 to TRBJ1-2; D is undetermined. The receptor's source is a human donor who had recovered from COVID-19. The starting material was peripheral blood, obtained after recovery from COVID-19. CDR3: CAISESKENYGYTF. CDR3 coding DNA: TGTGCCATCAGTGAGTCGAAGGAAAACTATGGCTACACCTTC.